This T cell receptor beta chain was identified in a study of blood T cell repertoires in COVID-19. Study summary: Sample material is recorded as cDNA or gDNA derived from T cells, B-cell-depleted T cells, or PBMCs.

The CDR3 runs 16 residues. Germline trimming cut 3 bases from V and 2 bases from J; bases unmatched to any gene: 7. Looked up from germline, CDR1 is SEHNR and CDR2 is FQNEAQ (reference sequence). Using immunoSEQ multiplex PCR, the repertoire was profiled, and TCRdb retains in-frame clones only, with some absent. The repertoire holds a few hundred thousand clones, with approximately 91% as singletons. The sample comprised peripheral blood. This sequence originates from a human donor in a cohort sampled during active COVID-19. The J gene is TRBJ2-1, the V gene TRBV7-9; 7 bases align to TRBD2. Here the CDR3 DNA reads TGTGCCAGCAGCTTCGTTGGGGGAGGGCCCTACAATGAGCAGTTCTTC. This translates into CASSFVGGGPYNEQFF.